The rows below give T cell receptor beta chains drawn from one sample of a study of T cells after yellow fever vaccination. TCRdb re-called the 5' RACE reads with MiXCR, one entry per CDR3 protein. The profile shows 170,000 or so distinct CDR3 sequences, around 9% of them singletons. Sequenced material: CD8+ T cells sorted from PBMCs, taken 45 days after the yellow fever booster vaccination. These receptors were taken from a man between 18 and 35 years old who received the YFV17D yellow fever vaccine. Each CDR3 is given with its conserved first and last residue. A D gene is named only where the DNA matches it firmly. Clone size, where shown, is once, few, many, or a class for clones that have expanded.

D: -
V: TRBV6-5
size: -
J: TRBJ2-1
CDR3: CASSNRGAYNEQFF
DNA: TGTGCCAGCAGTAACAGAGGGGCTTACAATGAGCAGTTCTTC

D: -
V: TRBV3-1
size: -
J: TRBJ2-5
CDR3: CASSQGTAQETQYF
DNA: TGTGCCAGCAGCCAAGGGACAGCACAAGAGACCCAGTACTTC

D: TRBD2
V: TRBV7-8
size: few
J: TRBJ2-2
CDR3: CASSPGTSGERGELFF
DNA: TGTGCCAGCAGCCCCGGGACTAGCGGGGAACGCGGGGAGCTGTTTTTT

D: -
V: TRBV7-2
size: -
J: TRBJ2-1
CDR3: CASSLLAVSYNEQFF
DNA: TGTGCCAGCAGCTTATTGGCCGTCTCCTACAATGAGCAGTTCTTC

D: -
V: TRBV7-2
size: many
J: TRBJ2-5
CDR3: CASSPERQETQYF
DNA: TGTGCCAGCAGCCCCGAACGCCAAGAGACCCAGTACTTC

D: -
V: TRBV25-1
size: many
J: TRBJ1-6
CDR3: CASSDYREYSPLHF
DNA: TGTGCCAGCAGTGACTACAGGGAGTATTCACCCCTCCACTTT

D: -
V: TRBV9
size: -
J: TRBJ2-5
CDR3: CASSVGLTPRQETQYF
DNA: TGTGCCAGCAGCGTAGGGTTGACCCCACGGCAAGAGACCCAGTACTTC

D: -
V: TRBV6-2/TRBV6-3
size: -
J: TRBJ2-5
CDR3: CASSGTRTSVSETQYF
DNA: TGTGCCAGCAGTGGGACACGGACTAGTGTTTCGGAGACCCAGTACTTC

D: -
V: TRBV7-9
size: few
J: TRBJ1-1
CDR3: CASSLAIPEAFF
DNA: TGTGCCAGCAGCTTAGCTATTCCTGAAGCTTTCTTT

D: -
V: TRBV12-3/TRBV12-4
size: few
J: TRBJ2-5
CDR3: CASSFRPQETQYF
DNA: TGTGCCAGCAGTTTTAGGCCTCAAGAGACCCAGTACTTC

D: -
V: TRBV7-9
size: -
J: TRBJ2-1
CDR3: CASSGLQGAGNEQFGQFF
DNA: TGTGCCAGCAGCGGGCTGCAGGGCGCGGGGAATGAGCAGTTCGGGCAGTTCTTC

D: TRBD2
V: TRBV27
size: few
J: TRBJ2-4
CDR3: CASSLGLAENIQYF
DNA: TGTGCCAGCAGTCTCGGACTAGCGGAAAACATTCAGTACTTC

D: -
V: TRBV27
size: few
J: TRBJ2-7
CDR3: CASSFGSGEQYF
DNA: TGTGCCAGCAGTTTTGGGTCCGGCGAGCAGTACTTC

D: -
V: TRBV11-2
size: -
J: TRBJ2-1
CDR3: CASSNREVYNEQFF
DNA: TGTGCCAGCAGCAACCGGGAAGTCTACAATGAGCAGTTCTTC

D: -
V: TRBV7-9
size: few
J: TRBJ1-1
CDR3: CASSPQTGGGAFF
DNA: TGTGCCAGCAGCCCGCAGACAGGAGGAGGGGCTTTCTTT

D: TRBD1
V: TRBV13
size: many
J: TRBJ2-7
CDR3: CASSTSGTGGSGEQYF
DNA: TGTGCCAGCAGCACATCCGGGACAGGGGGCTCGGGCGAGCAGTACTTC

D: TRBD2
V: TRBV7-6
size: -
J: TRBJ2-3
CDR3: CASSLAGGGGDTQYF
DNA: TGTGCCAGCAGCTTAGCGGGCGGGGGAGGGGATACGCAGTATTTT

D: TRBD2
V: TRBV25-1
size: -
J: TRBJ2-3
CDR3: CASSLTSGGPFTQYF
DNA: TGTGCCAGCAGCCTGACTAGCGGGGGACCCTTTACGCAGTATTTT

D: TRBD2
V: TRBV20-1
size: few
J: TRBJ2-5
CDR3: CSADSSGGETQYF
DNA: TGCAGTGCTGATTCTAGCGGGGGTGAGACCCAGTACTTC

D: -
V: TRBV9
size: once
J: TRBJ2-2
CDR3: CASSVEGTGELFF
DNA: TGTGCCAGCAGCGTAGAGGGTACCGGGGAGCTGTTTTTT

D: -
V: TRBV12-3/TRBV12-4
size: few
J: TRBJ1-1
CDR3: CASSFQGIIGNTEAFF
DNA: TGTGCCAGCAGTTTTCAGGGGATTATAGGGAACACTGAAGCTTTCTTT

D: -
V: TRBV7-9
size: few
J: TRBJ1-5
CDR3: CASSSDYSNQPQHF
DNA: TGTGCCAGCAGCTCCGATTATAGCAATCAGCCCCAGCATTTT

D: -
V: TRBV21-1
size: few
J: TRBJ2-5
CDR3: CASSRTRRTGLEETQYF
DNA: TGTGCCAGCAGCAGAACTAGACGGACCGGACTAGAAGAGACCCAGTACTTC

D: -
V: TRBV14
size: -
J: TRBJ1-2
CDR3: CASSQGNYGYTF
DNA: TGTGCCAGCAGCCAGGGGAACTATGGCTACACCTTC

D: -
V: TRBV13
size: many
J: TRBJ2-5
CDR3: CASSSDWGETQYF
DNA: TGTGCCAGCAGCTCCGACTGGGGGGAGACCCAGTACTTC

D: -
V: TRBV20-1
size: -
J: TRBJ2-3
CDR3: CTASLNSQYF
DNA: TGCACGGCTAGCTTGAATTCGCAGTATTTT

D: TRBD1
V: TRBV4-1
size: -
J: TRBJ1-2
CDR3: CASSQVGQGLDGYTF
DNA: TGCGCCAGCAGCCAGGTGGGACAGGGCTTGGATGGCTACACCTTC

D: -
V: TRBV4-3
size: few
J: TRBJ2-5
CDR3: CASSQDTEKETQYF
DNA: TGCGCCAGCAGCCAAGATACAGAAAAAGAGACCCAGTACTTC

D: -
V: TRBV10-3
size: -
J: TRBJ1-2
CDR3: CAISGSVAVPDYMDGYTF
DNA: TGTGCCATCAGTGGTTCGGTTGCCGTACCCGATTATATGGATGGCTACACCTTC

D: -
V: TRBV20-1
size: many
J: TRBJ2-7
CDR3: CSARGGAGGTEQYF
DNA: TGCAGTGCTAGAGGAGGCGCAGGTGGCACCGAGCAGTACTTC

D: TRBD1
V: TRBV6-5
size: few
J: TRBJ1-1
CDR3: CASRGGTGGTEAFF
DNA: TGTGCCAGCAGGGGGGGGACAGGCGGCACTGAAGCTTTCTTT